Below, one T cell receptor beta chain is given with its context. The target antigen is unknown. The germline V gene encodes CDR1 SGHRS and CDR2 YFSETQ. The CDR3 sequence is 11 residues long. V gave up 4 bases and J gave up 5 bases, with 6 bases separating them. Despite likely unrecorded immune exposures, the donors were nominally healthy at the time of sampling. These data are taken from a study of cytomegalovirus exposure and HLA in healthy donors. About the study: Earlier work reported 110 million or so unique TCR beta sequences from roughly 180 million T cells.

Use of 60 Vbeta and 13 Jbeta primers characterized the PCR. Produced via immunoSEQ multiplex PCR; TCRdb's table is partial and in-frame only. The table records approximately 150,000 clones, about 80% of them present only once. Study-wide findings and caveats: The authors listed approximately 150 TCR beta chains as cytomegalovirus-associated.

This TCR came from a woman in her forties in good health and CMV-seronegative. Sequencing input: PBMCs. This sequence joins TRBV5-1 and TRBJ2-5; no firm D call. In DNA form, the CDR3 reads TGCGCCAGCAGCCAACGGGAGACCCAGTACTTC. It specifies CASSQRETQYF. Drawing the rest from reference TRBV5-1 and TRBJ2-5, the complete variable domain is KAGVTQTPRYLIKTRGQQVTLSCSPISGHRSVSWYQQTPGQGLQFLFEYFSETQRNKGNFPGRFSGRQFSNSRSEMNVSTLELGDSALYLCASSQRETQYFGPGTRLLVL.